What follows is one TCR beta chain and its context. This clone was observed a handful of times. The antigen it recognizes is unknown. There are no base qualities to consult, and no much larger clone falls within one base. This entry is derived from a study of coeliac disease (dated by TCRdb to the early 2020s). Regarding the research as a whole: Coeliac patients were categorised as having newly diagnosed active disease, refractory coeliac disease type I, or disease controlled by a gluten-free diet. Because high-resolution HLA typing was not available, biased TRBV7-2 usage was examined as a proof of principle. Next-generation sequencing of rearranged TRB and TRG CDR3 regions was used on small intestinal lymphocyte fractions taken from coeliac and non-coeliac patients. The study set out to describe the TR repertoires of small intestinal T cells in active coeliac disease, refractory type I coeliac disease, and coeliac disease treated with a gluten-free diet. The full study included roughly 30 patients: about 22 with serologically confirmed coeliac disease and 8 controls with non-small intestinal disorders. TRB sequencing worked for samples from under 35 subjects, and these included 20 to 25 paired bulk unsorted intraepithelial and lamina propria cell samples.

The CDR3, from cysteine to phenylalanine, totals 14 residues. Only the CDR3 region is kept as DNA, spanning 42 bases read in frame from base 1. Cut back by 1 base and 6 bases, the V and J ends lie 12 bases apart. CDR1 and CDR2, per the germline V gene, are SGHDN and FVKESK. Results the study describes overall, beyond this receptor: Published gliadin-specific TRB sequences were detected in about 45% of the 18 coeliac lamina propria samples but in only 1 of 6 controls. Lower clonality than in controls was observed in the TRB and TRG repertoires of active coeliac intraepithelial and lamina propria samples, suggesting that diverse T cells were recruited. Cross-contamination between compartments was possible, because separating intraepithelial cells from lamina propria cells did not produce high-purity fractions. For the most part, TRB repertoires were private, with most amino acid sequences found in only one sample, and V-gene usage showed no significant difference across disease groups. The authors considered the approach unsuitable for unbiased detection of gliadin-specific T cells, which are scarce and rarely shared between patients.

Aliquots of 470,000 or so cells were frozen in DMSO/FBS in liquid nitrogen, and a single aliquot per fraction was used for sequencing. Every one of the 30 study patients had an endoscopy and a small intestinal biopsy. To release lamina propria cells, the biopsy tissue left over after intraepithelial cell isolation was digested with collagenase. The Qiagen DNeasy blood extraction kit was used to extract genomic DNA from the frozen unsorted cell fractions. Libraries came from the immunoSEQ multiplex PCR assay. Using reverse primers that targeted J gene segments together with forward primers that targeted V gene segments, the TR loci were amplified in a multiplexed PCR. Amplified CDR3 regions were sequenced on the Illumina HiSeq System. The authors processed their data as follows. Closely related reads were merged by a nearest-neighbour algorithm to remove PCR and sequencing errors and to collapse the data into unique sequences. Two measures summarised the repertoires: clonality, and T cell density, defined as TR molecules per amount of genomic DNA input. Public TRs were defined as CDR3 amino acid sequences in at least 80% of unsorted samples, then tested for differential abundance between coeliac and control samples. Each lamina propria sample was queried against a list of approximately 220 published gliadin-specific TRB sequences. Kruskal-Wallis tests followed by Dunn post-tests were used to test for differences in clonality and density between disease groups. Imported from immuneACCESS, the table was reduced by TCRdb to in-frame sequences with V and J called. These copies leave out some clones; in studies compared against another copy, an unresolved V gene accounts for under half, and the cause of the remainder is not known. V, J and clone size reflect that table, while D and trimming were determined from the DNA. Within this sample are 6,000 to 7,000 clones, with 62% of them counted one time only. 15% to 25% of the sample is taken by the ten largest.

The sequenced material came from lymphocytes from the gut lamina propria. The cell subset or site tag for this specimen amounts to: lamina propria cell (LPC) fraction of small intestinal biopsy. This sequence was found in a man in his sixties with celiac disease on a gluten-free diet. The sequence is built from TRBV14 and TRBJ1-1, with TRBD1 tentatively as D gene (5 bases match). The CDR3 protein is CASSQVAGSAEAFF. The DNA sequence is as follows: TGTGCCAGCAGCCAAGTAGCAGGGTCCGCTGAAGCTTTCTTT.